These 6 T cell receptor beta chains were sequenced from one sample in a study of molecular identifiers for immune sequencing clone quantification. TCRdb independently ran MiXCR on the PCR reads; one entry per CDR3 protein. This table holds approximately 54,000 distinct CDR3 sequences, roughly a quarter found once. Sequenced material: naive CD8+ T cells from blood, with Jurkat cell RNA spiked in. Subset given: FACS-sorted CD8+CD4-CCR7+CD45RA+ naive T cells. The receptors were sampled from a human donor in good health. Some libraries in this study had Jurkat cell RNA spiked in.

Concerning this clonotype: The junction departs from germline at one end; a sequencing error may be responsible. CDR3 in amino acids: CASSQVVGDPNNEQVF. Here the CDR3 DNA reads TGTGCCAGCAGCCAAGTAGTTGGGGACCCTAACAATGAGCAGGTCTTC. This chain connects TRBV14 to TRBJ2-1; TRBD1 or TRBD2 may be the D gene (5 bases each). Germline CDR1 SGHDN, CDR2 FVKESK. CDR3 length: 16 residues.

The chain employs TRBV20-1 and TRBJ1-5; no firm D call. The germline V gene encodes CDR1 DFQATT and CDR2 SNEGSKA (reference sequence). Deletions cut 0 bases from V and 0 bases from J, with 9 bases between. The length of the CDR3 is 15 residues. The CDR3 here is CSARDDMYSNQPQHF. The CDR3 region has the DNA TGCAGTGCTAGAGACGACATGTATAGCAATCAGCCCCAGCATTTT.

Here the CDR3 DNA reads TGTGCCAGCCGGGCGATGTTGTCCGGGAGGCCGTACAATGAGCAGTTCTTC. Translated: CASRAMLSGRPYNEQFF. J is TRBJ2-1 and V is TRBV11-2, with 7 bases that match TRBD2. CDR3 length: 17 amino acids. V was clipped by 8 bases and J by 4 bases; unmatched bases: 17. The germline CDR1 and CDR2 sequences are SGHAT and FQNNGV.

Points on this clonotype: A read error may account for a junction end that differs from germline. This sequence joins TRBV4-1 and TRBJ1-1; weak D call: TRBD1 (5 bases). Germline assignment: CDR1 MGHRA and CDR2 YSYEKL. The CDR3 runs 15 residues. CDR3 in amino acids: CASSQSGGRNAEAFF. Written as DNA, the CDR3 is TGCGCCAGCAGCCAATCGGGGGGTAGGAACGCTGAAGCTTTCTTT.

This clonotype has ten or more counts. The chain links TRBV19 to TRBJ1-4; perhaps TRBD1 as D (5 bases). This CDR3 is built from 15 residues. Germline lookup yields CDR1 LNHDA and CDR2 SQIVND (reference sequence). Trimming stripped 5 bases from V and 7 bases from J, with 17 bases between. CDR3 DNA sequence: TGTGCCAGTAGTCCGTCAGGGACGTCAGGTGAAAAACTGTTTTTT. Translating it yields CASSPSGTSGEKLFF.

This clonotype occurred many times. CDR3 loop: CASSFGRLREFNTQYF. The CDR3, as DNA: TGTGCCAGCAGCTTTGGTCGTCTGCGGGAGTTTAATACGCAGTATTTT. The chain has TRBV13 and TRBJ2-3; TRBD2 aligns across 7 bases. The CDR3 runs 16 residues. Germline loops: CDR1 PRHDT, CDR2 FYEKMQ (reference sequence). J was trimmed by 7 bases and V by 3 bases; bases with no gene match: 13.